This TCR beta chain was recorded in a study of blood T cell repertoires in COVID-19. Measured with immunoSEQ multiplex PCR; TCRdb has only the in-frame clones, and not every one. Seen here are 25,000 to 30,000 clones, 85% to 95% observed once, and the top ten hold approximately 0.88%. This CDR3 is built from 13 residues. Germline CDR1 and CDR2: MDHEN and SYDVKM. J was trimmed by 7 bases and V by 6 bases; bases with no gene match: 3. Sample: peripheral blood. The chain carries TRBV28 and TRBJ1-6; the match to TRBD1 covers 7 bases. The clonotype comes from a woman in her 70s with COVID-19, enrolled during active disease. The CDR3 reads CASRGTENSPLHF. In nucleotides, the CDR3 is TGTGCCAGCAGGGGGACAGAAAATTCACCCCTCCACTTT. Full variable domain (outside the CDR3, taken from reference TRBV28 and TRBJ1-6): DVKVTQSSRYLVKRTGEKVFLECVQDMDHENMFWYRQDPGLGLRLIYFSYDVKMKEKGDIPEGYSVSREKKERFSLILESASTNQTSMYLCASRGTENSPLHFGNGTRLTVT.